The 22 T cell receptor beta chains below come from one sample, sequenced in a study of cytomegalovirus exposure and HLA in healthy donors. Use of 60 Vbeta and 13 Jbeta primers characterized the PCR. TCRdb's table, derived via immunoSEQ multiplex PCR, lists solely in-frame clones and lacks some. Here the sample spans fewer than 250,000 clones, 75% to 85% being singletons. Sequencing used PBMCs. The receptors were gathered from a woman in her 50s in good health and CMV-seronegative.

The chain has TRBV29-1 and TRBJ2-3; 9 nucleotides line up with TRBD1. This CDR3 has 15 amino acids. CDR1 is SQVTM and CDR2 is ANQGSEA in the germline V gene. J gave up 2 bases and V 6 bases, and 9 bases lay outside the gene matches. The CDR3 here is CSVPGQGTFTDTQYF. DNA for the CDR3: TGCAGCGTCCCGGGACAGGGTACTTTCACAGATACGCAGTATTTT.

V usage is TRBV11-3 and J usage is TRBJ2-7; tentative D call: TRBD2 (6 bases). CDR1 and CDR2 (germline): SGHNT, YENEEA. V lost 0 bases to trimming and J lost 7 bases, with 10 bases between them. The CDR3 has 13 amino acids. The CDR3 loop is CASSLDSAGEQYF. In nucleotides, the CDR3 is TGTGCCAGCAGCTTAGATTCGGCGGGAGAGCAGTACTTC.

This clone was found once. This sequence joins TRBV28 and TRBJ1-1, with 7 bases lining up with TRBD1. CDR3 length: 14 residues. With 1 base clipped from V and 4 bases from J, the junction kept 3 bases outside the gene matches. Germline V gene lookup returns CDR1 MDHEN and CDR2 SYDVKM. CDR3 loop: CASSLYAGGTEAFF. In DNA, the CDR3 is TGTGCCAGCAGTTTATACGCAGGGGGCACTGAAGCTTTCTTT.

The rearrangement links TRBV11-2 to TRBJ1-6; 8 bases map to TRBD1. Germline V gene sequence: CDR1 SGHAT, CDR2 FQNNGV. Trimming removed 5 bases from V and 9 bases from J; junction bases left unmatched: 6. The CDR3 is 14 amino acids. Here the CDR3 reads CASSQTGEGSPLHF. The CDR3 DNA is TGTGCCAGCAGCCAGACAGGGGAGGGTTCACCCCTCCACTTT.

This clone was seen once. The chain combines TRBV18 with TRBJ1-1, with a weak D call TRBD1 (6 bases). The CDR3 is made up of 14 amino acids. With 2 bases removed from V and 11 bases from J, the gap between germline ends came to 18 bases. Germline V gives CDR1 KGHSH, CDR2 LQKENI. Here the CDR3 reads CASSPIPQSRGAFF. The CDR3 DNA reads TGTGCCAGCTCACCAATCCCCCAATCTAGGGGGGCTTTCTTT.

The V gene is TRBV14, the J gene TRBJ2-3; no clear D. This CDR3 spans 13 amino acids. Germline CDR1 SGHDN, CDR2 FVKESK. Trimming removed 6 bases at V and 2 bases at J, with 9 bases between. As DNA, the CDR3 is TGTGCCAGCAGGATGACAAACACAGATACGCAGTATTTT. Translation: CASRMTNTDTQYF.

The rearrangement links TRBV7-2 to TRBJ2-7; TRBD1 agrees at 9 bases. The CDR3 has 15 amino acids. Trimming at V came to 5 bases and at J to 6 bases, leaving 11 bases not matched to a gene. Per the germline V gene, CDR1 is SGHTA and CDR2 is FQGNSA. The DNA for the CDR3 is TGTGCCAGCAGCCAAGAACCGGGACAGGGCTCCGAGCAGTACTTC. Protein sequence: CASSQEPGQGSEQYF.

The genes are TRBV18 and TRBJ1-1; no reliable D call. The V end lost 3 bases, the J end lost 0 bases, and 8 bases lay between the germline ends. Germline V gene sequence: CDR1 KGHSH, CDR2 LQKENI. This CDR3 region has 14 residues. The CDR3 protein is CASSPPTVNTEAFF. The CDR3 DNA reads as TGTGCCAGCTCACCTCCTACAGTGAACACTGAAGCTTTCTTT.

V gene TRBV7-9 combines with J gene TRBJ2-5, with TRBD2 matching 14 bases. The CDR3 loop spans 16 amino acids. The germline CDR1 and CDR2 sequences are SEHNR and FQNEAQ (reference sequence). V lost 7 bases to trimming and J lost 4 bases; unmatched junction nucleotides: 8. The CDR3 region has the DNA TGTGCCAGCATCGAGGTTGGGACTAGCGGGGGAGAGACCCAGTACTTC. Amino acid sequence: CASIEVGTSGGETQYF.

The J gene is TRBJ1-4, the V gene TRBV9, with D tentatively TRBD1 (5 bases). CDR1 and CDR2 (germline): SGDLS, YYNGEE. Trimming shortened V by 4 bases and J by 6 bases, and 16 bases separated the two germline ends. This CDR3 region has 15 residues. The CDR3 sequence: CASSRGGSVDEKLFF. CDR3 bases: TGTGCCAGCAGCCGCGGGGGTTCAGTTGATGAAAAACTGTTTTTT.

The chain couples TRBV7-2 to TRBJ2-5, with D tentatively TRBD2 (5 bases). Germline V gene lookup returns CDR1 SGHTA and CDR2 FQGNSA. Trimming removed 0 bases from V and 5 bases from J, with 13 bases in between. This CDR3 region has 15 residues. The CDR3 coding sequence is TGTGCCAGCAGCTTAGCGCCTAGAGGGATTGAGACCCAGTACTTC. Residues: CASSLAPRGIETQYF.

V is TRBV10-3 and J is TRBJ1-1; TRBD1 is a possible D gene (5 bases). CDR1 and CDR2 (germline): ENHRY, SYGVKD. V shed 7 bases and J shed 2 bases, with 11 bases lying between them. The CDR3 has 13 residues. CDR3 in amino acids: CAITEDSNTEAFF. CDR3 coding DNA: TGTGCCATCACAGAAGACAGCAACACTGAAGCTTTCTTT.

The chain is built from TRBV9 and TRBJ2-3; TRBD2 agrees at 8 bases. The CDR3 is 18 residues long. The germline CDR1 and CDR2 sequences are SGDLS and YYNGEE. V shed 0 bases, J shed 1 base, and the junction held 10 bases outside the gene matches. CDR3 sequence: CASSVAGGLYRGTDTQYF. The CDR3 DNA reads TGTGCCAGCAGCGTAGCGGGGGGGCTCTACCGAGGCACAGATACGCAGTATTTT.

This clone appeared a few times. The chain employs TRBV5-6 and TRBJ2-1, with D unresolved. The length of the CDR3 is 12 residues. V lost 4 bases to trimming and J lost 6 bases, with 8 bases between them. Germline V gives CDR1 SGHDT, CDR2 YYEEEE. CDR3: CASSPPSNEQFF. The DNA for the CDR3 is TGTGCCAGCAGCCCCCCTAGCAATGAGCAGTTCTTC. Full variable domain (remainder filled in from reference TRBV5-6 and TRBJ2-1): DAGVTQSPTHLIKTRGQQVTLRCSPKSGHDTVSWYQQALGQGPQFIFQYYEEEERQRGNFPDRFSGHQFPNYSSELNVNALLLGDSALYLCASSPPSNEQFFGPGTRLTVL.

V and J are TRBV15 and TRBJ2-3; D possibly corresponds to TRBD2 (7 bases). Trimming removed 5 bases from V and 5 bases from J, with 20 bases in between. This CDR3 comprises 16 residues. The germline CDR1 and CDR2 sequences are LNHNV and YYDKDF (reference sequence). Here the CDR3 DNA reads TGTGCCACCAGCCTCGGTAGGGGGGGGCCTGTAGATACGCAGTATTTT. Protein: CATSLGRGGPVDTQYF. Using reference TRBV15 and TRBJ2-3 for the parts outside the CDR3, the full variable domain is DAMVIQNPRYQVTQFGKPVTLSCSQTLNHNVMYWYQQKSSQAPKLLFHYYDKDFNNEADTPDNFQSRRPNTSFCFLDIRSPGLGDTAMYLCATSLGRGGPVDTQYFGPGTRLTVL.

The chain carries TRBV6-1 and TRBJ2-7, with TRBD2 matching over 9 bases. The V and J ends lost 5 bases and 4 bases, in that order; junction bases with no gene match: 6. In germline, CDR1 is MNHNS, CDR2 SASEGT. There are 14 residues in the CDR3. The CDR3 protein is CASSSSGRPYEQYF. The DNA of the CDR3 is TGTGCCAGCAGTAGTAGCGGGAGACCGTACGAGCAGTACTTC.

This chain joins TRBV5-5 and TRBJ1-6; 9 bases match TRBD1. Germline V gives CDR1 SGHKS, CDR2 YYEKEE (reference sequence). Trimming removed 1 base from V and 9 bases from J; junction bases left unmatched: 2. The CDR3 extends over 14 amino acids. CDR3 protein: CASSLTGGGSPLHF. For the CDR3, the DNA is TGTGCCAGCAGCTTGACAGGGGGCGGTTCACCCCTCCACTTT.

As DNA, the CDR3 is TGCAGCGTTTATGTGGTACTAACCCTACAAGAGACCCAGTACTTC. Translated, it gives CSVYVVLTLQETQYF. The chain employs TRBV29-1 and TRBJ2-5, with D unclear. The CDR3 length is 15 residues. Trimming left V 5 bases short and J 2 bases short, with 18 bases between. CDR1 is SQVTM, CDR2 ANQGSEA, per germline. Filled out from reference TRBV29-1 and TRBJ2-5, the complete variable domain reads SAVISQKPSRDICQRGTSLTIQCQVDSQVTMMFWYRQQPGQSLTLIATANQGSEATYESGFVIDKFPISRPNLTFSTLTVSNMSPEDSSIYLCSVYVVLTLQETQYFGPGTRLLVL.

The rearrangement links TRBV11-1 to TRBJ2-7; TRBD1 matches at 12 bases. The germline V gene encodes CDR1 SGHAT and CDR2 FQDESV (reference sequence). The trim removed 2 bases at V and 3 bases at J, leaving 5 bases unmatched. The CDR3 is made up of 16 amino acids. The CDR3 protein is CASSLRGTGGNYEQYF. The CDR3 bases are TGTGCCAGCAGCTTAAGGGGGACAGGGGGCAACTACGAGCAGTACTTC.

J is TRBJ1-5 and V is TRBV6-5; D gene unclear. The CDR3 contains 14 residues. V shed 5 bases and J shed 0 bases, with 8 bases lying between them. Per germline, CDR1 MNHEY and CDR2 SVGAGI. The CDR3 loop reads CASSVSDSNQPQHF. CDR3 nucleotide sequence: TGTGCCAGCAGTGTCAGTGATAGCAATCAGCCCCAGCATTTT.

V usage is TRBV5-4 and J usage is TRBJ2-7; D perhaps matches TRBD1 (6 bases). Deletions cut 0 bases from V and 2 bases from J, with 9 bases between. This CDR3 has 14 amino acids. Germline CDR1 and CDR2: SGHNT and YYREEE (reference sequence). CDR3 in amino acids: CASSLGDTAYEQYF. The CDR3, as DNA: TGTGCCAGCAGCTTGGGGGACACCGCCTACGAGCAGTACTTC.

CDR3 amino acids: CASSLGLAGSYEQYF. The CDR3 coding sequence is TGTGCCAGCAGCTTAGGACTAGCGGGATCCTACGAGCAGTACTTC. The V gene is TRBV5-4, the J gene TRBJ2-5, with 12 nucleotides matching TRBD2. The closer fit of TRBJ2-7 to the DNA end suggests the J call may be wrong. The CDR3 totals 15 residues. Germline V gene sequence: CDR1 SGHNT, CDR2 YYREEE (reference sequence).